This paragraph reports one T cell receptor (beta chain). This specimen belongs to a study of blood T cell repertoires in COVID-19. On the study more broadly: T cells, B-cell-depleted T cells, or PBMCs supplied cDNA or gDNA.

This CDR3 has 14 residues. CDR1 and CDR2 from the germline V gene are WSHSY and SAAADI. The J segment lost 2 bases and the V segment lost 10 bases, leaving 6 bases of the junction unmatched. Sequenced by immunoSEQ multiplex PCR; TCRdb stores in-frame clones only, minus some. The sample records over 400,000 clones, just over 85% being singletons. The receptor was derived from a woman aged 30 to 39 with active or convalescent COVID-19. J is TRBJ2-7 and V is TRBV10-2, with TRBD2 matching 12 bases. The sample consisted of peripheral blood. The CDR3 region is CATGLAGTAYEQYF. In DNA, the CDR3 is TGCGCCACCGGACTAGCGGGAACGGCCTACGAGCAGTACTTC.